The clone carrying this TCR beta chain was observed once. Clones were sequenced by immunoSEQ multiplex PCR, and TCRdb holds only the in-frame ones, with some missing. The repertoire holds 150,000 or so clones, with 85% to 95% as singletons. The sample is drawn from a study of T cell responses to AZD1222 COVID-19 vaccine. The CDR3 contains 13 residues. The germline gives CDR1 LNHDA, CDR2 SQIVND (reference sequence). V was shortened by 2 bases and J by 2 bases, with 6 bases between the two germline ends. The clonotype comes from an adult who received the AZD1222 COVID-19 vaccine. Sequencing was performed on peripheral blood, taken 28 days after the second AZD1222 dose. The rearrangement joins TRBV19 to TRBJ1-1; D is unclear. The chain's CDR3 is CASSIFRNTEAFF. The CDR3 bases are TGTGCCAGTAGTATATTCCGTAACACTGAAGCTTTCTTT.